Below, 3 T cell receptor beta chains from the same sample are listed, as sequenced in a study of blood T cell repertoires in COVID-19. The protocol was immunoSEQ multiplex PCR, while the TCRdb copy is restricted to in-frame clones and leaves out a portion. The sample has 140,000 or so clones, approximately 92% seen once. Input material: peripheral blood. The receptors come from a woman aged 60-75 years with active COVID-19.

This clone showed up just a few times. The V and J genes are TRBV19 and TRBJ1-2; D is ambiguous. The germline V and J ends were trimmed by 1 base and 5 bases, with 17 bases remaining between them. Per germline, CDR1 LNHDA and CDR2 SQIVND (reference sequence). The CDR3 covers 16 residues. The CDR3 sequence is CASSIGAANPPYGYTF. The CDR3 DNA reads TGTGCCAGTAGTATAGGGGCCGCAAATCCCCCTTATGGCTACACCTTC.

The CDR3 region has the DNA TGTGCCAGCTCACCCAGTTCGGACAGTTCGACTGAAGCTTTCTTT. This codes for CASSPSSDSSTEAFF. V gene TRBV18 combines with J gene TRBJ1-1; possibly TRBD1 for D (6 bases). The CDR3 length is 15 residues. V was clipped by 3 bases and J by 5 bases, with 16 bases between them. CDR1 is KGHSH, CDR2 LQKENI, per germline.

The CDR3 reads CASIEGQGSYNEQFF. CDR3 nucleotides: TGTGCCAGCATCGAAGGACAGGGCTCCTACAATGAGCAGTTCTTC. The chain uses TRBV7-9 and TRBJ2-1; 8 bases agree with TRBD1. The CDR3 sequence is 15 residues long. V dropped 7 bases and J dropped 0; count of bases not matched to a gene: 5. The V gene's germline CDR1 is SEHNR and CDR2 FQNEAQ (reference sequence).